What follows is one T cell receptor beta chain and its context. The CDR3 is made up of 11 amino acids. Trimming stripped 5 bases from V and 7 bases from J, with 5 bases between. The germline CDR1 and CDR2 sequences are ENHRY and SYGVKD. Researchers amplified the TCR beta CDR3 regions from RNA transcripts. The primer set for the first-round RT-PCR of the TCR CDR3 was HTBI. TCRdb reprocessed the multiplex PCR reads via MiXCR and lists one record per CDR3 protein. The table has over 700,000 distinct CDR3 sequences, 15% to 20% seen once; the top ten hold over 15%. Clinical symptoms, serum thyroxine and TRAb, thyroid ultrasound and orbital computed tomography were used for the diagnoses. Fresh peripheral blood, around 10 ml, yielded the PBMCs. The source of the sample is a study of T cells in Graves' hyperthyroidism and ophthalmopathy.

The specimen was blood. The chain links TRBV10-3 to TRBJ2-2, with D uncertain. The receptor was isolated from a woman between 50 and 59 years old with Graves' hyperthyroidism that later progressed to Graves' ophthalmopathy. CDR3 coding DNA: TGTGCCATCAGTTACATCGGGGAGCTGTTTTTT. It codes for CAISYIGELFF.